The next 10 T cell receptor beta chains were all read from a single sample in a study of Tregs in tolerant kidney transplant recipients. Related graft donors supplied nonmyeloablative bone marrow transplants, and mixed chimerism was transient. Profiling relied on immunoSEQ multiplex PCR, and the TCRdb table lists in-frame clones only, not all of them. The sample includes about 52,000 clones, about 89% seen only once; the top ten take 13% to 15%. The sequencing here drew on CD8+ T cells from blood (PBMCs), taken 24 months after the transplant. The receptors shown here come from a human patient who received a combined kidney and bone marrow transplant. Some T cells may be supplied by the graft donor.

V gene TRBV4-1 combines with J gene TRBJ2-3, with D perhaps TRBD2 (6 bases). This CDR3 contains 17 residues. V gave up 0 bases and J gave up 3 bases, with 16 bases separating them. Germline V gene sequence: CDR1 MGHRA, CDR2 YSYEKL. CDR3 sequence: CASSQETIGRGTDTQYF. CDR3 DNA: TGCGCCAGCAGCCAAGAGACAATCGGGAGAGGAACAGATACGCAGTATTTT.

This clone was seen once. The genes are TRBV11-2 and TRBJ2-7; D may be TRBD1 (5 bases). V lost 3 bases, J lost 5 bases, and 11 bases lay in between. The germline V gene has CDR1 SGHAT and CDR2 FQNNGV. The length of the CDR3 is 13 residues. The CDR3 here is CASSLGQGHEQYF. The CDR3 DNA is TGTGCCAGCAGCTTGGGGCAGGGCCACGAGCAGTACTTC.

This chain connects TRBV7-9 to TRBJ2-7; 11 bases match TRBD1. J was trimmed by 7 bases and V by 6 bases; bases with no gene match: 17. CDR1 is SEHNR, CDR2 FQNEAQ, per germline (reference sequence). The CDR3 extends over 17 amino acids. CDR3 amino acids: CASREADRDRGSQEQYF. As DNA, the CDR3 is TGTGCCAGCAGAGAGGCGGATAGGGACAGGGGGTCTCAAGAGCAGTACTTC.

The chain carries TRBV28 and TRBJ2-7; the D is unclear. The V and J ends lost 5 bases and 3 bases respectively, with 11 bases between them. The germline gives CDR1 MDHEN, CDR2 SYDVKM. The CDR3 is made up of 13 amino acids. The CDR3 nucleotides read TGTGCCAGCAGTCCCCTAGTAAACTACGAGCAGTACTTC. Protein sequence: CASSPLVNYEQYF. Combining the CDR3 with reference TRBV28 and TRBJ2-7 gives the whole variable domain DVKVTQSSRYLVKRTGEKVFLECVQDMDHENMFWYRQDPGLGLRLIYFSYDVKMKEKGDIPEGYSVSREKKERFSLILESASTNQTSMYLCASSPLVNYEQYFGPGTRLTVT.

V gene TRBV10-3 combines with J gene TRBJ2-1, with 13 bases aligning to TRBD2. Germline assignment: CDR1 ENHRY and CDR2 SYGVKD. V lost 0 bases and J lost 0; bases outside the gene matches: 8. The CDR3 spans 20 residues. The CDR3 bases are TGTGCCATCAGTGAGTCTTGGACTAGCGGGGGATCGAGCTCCTACAATGAGCAGTTCTTC. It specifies CAISESWTSGGSSSYNEQFF.

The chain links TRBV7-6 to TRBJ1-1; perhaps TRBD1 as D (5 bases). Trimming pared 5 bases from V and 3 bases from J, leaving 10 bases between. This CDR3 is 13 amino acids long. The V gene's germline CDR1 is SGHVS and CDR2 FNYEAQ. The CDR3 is CASSPKGHTEAFF. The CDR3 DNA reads TGTGCCAGCAGCCCGAAGGGGCACACTGAAGCTTTCTTT.

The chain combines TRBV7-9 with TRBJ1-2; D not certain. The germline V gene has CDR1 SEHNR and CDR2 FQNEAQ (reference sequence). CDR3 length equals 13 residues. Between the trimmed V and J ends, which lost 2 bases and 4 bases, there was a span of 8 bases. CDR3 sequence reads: CASSLPSLYGYTF. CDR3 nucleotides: TGTGCCAGCAGCTTACCCTCCCTCTATGGCTACACCTTC.

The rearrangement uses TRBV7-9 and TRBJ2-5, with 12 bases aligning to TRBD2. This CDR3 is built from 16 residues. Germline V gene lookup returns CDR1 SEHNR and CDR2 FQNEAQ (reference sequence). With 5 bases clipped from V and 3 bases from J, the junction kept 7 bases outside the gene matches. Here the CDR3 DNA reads TGTGCCAGCAGCCCGAACCTAGCGGGGGGGAAAGAGACCCAGTACTTC. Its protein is CASSPNLAGGKETQYF.

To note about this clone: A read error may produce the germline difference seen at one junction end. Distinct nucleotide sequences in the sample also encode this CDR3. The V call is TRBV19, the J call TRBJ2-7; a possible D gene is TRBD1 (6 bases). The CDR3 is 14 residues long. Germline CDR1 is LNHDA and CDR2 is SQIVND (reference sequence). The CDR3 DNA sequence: TGTGCTAGTAGTCCCCGACAGGATGGCTACGAGCAGTACTTC. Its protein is CASSPRQDGYEQYF.

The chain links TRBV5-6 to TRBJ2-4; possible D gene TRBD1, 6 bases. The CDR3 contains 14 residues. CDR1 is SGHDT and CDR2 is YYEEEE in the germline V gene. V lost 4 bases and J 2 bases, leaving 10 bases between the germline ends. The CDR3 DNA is TGTGCCAGCAGCAGAGGGGGTACCAAAAACATTCAGTACTTC. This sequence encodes CASSRGGTKNIQYF.